This TCR beta chain is from a study of cytomegalovirus exposure and HLA in healthy donors. This CDR3 has 15 residues. Germline CDR1 and CDR2: GTSNPN and SVGIG (reference sequence). V lost 0 bases to trimming and J lost 0 bases, with 11 bases between them. The primer mix had 60 Vbeta and 13 Jbeta primers. Original analysis: The authors later counted roughly 79 million unique TCR beta chains, 9.5 million to 13 million of them shared. This table comes from immunoSEQ multiplex PCR, and its TCRdb copy is limited to in-frame clones, with some not included. V and J calls plus clone size are reproduced from that table; the DNA served to infer D and trimming. The data contain some 150,000 clones, about 72% of them seen just once; the ten biggest clones take up 3.7%.

The chain is built from TRBV30 and TRBJ1-1; D perhaps matches TRBD1 (5 bases). This clonotype was sampled from a man in his thirties or forties in good health and CMV-seropositive. Material for sequencing was PBMCs. CDR3 sequence reads: CAWSVPGRVNTEAFF. In DNA form, the CDR3 reads TGTGCCTGGAGTGTACCAGGGAGGGTGAACACTGAAGCTTTCTTT. Combining the CDR3 with reference TRBV30 and TRBJ1-1 gives the whole variable domain SQTIHQWPATLVQPVGSPLSLECTVEGTSNPNLYWYRQAAGRGLQLLFYSVGIGQISSEVPQNLSASRPQDRQFILSSKKLLLSDSGFYLCAWSVPGRVNTEAFFGQGTRLTVV.